Below, one T cell receptor (beta chain) is given with its context. Antigen specificity is unknown. Included in the TCR beta cDNA libraries were unique molecular identifiers. Around 460,000 cDNA molecules came from about 1 to 10 million T cells. TCRdb analysed the PCR reads with MiXCR anew, one entry per CDR3 protein. Seen here are some 700,000 distinct CDR3 sequences, about 60% observed once, and the top ten hold about 11%. This record belongs to a study of post-analysis software for immune sequencing data. Study as a whole: Patients with relapsing-remitting, secondary progressive and progressive-relapsing multiple sclerosis courses were all represented. Overall study findings and caveats: Normalized Chao1 diversity was significantly reduced in patients versus controls. The F measure placed samples prepared in the same batch into strongly shared clusters. Patients carried roughly 5 TRBV segments more frequently than controls did, and TRBV5-6, TRBV5-1 and TRBV20-1 were among them.

V lost 3 bases, J lost 1 base, and 15 bases lay in between. The CDR3 contains 16 residues. Sequencing input: blood. The genes are TRBV12-3 or TRBV12-4 and TRBJ1-1; D is possibly TRBD1 (6 bases). The sequence came from a girl between 2 and 10 years old with multiple sclerosis. CDR3 loop: CASSLRGGGENTEAFF. The DNA for the CDR3 is TGTGCCAGCAGTTTGAGAGGGGGAGGTGAGAACACTGAAGCTTTCTTT.